A selection of T cell receptor beta chains follows, all from one sample in a study of T-cell memory formation after mild COVID-19. Each CDR3 protein is one row after TCRdb ran MiXCR on the 5' RACE reads. The repertoire consists of 160,000 or so distinct CDR3 sequences, with 25% to 40% occurring once and the leading ten covering 12%. The specimen sequenced was PBMCs or a T cell subset sorted from them (not recorded which). Source of these receptors: an adult woman who had mild COVID-19 (a few samples of this study predate the infection). Cell type and time point are not known. CDR3s include the opening cysteine and the closing phenylalanine or tryptophan. D genes are given only for firm matches. Where a row states a size, it is once, few, many or the class of an expanded clone; other rows omit it.

NA,NA,TRBJ2-7,TRBV6-2/TRBV6-3,CASREGQISYEQYF,TGTGCCAGCAGAGAGGGTCAGATTTCCTACGAGCAGTACTTC
few,TRBD2,TRBJ2-1,TRBV20-1,CSARDGAGAYNEQFF,TGCAGTGCTAGAGATGGAGCGGGAGCGTACAATGAGCAGTTCTTC
NA,NA,TRBJ2-7,TRBV5-6,CASSFTDGAYEQYF,TGTGCCAGCAGCTTTACGGACGGCGCCTACGAGCAGTACTTC
NA,NA,TRBJ2-7,TRBV6-5,CASSYGDSAYEQYF,TGTGCCAGCAGTTACGGGGACTCCGCCTACGAGCAGTACTTC
few,NA,TRBJ1-1,TRBV10-2,CASSVLSNTEAFF,TGCGCCAGCAGCGTCCTGTCGAACACTGAAGCTTTCTTT
NA,NA,TRBJ1-6,TRBV12-3/TRBV12-4,CASSFGQHNSPLHF,TGTGCCAGCAGTTTTGGGCAGCATAATTCACCCCTCCACTTT
NA,NA,TRBJ2-7,TRBV29-1,CSVVGRISSYEQYF,TGCAGCGTTGTGGGGCGTATAAGCTCCTACGAGCAGTACTTC
NA,TRBD1,TRBJ1-3,TRBV12-3/TRBV12-4,CASSRQGGAGNTIYF,TGTGCCAGCAGTCGTCAGGGGGGAGCTGGAAACACCATATATTTT
NA,NA,TRBJ2-2,TRBV6-2/TRBV6-3,CASSYLLASGELFF,TGTGCCAGCAGTTACCTCCTAGCCTCCGGGGAGCTGTTTTTT
NA,TRBD1,TRBJ2-7,TRBV20-1,CSASRAGGSYEQYF,TGCAGTGCTAGTCGGGCAGGGGGCTCCTACGAGCAGTACTTC
NA,NA,TRBJ2-3,TRBV7-3,CASSLSSVDTQYF,TGTGCCAGCAGCTTATCTTCAGTAGATACGCAGTATTTT
few,NA,TRBJ1-2,TRBV5-1,CASSFGRAIHGYTF,TGCGCCAGCAGCTTCGGTAGGGCCATTCATGGCTACACCTTC
NA,NA,TRBJ1-5,TRBV25-1,CASSGHSNQPQHF,TGTGCCAGCAGTGGCCATAGCAATCAGCCCCAGCATTTT
NA,TRBD1,TRBJ1-2,TRBV29-1,CSVWTGANYGYTF,TGCAGCGTTTGGACAGGAGCTAACTATGGCTACACCTTC
few,TRBD2,TRBJ2-5,TRBV29-1,CSVGGLAGPLVPETQYF,TGCAGCGTTGGGGGACTAGCGGGCCCCCTGGTACCGGAGACCCAGTACTTC
NA,NA,TRBJ2-1,TRBV14,CASSIGTSRDEQFF,TGTGCCAGCAGCATCGGAACTAGCCGCGATGAGCAGTTCTTC
NA,TRBD2,TRBJ2-7,TRBV6-6,CASSYSLLAALGGEQYF,TGTGCCAGCAGTTACTCGTTACTAGCGGCCTTGGGAGGCGAGCAGTACTTC
NA,TRBD1,TRBJ1-1,TRBV6-5,CASSLTGTVNTEAFF,TGTGCCAGCAGTTTGACCGGGACAGTGAACACTGAAGCTTTCTTT
NA,TRBD1,TRBJ1-2,TRBV3-1,CASSHGQGPYYGYTF,TGTGCCAGCAGCCACGGACAGGGACCCTATTATGGCTACACCTTC
NA,TRBD1,TRBJ1-5,TRBV7-8,CASSLTTERGRAQPQHF,TGTGCCAGCAGCTTAACTACAGAGAGGGGGCGGGCGCAGCCCCAGCATTTT
NA,NA,TRBJ2-3,TRBV12-3/TRBV12-4,CASSLGLPDTQYF,TGTGCCAGCAGTTTAGGACTCCCCGATACGCAGTATTTT
few,NA,TRBJ2-1,TRBV30,CAWSVRSRGLWEQFF,TGTGCCTGGAGTGTACGTAGTCGGGGTCTATGGGAGCAGTTCTTC
few,NA,TRBJ1-2,TRBV7-9,CASSSSLGLNYGYTF,TGTGCCAGCAGCTCATCCCTGGGGCTTAACTATGGCTACACCTTC
NA,NA,TRBJ1-1,TRBV7-9,CASSLIGPDTEAFF,TGTGCCAGCAGCTTGATTGGTCCGGACACTGAAGCTTTCTTT
NA,NA,TRBJ2-7,TRBV5-1,CASSPLGTRGAYEQYF,TGCGCCAGCAGCCCTCTTGGGACAAGGGGGGCCTACGAGCAGTACTTC
NA,TRBD2,TRBJ2-1,TRBV4-3,CASSQEGAGVREQFF,TGCGCCAGCAGCCAAGAAGGAGCGGGAGTACGTGAGCAGTTCTTC
NA,NA,TRBJ1-2,TRBV20-1,CSAPPWGGRYGYTF,TGCAGTGCGCCACCGTGGGGGGGCAGATATGGCTACACCTTC
few,NA,TRBJ1-2,TRBV29-1,CSVEGGDGYGYTF,TGCAGCGTTGAGGGCGGGGACGGCTATGGCTACACCTTC
NA,TRBD2,TRBJ2-2,TRBV4-1,CASSQLPGLASGELFF,TGCGCCAGCAGCCAACTGCCGGGACTAGCTTCCGGGGAGCTGTTTTTT
few,NA,TRBJ1-3,TRBV4-3,CASSQGVGNTIYF,TGCGCCAGCAGCCAAGGGGTTGGAAACACCATATATTTT
NA,TRBD2,TRBJ2-1,TRBV7-9,CASSVARGGRGEQFF,TGTGCCAGCAGCGTCGCACGAGGAGGGAGGGGCGAGCAGTTCTTC
NA,NA,TRBJ2-5,TRBV30,CAWTDGQQETQYF,TGTGCCTGGACAGACGGACAACAAGAGACCCAGTACTTC
NA,NA,TRBJ2-7,TRBV6-6,CASSYPGHSYEQYF,TGTGCCAGCAGTTACCCAGGCCATTCCTACGAGCAGTACTTC
few,TRBD2,TRBJ2-5,TRBV5-1,CASSFSAGGRGETQYF,TGCGCCAGCAGCTTCAGCGCGGGGGGGCGCGGAGAGACCCAGTACTTC
NA,TRBD2,TRBJ2-1,TRBV12-3/TRBV12-4,CASSILAGGRNEQFF,TGTGCCAGCAGTATACTAGCGGGAGGGAGGAATGAGCAGTTCTTC
NA,NA,TRBJ2-2,TRBV2,CASSHATSRGTGELFF,TGTGCCAGCAGCCACGCTACTAGTAGGGGTACCGGGGAGCTGTTTTTT
NA,NA,TRBJ1-1,TRBV4-1,CASSPGATPTLTEAFF,TGCGCCAGCAGCCCGGGCGCCACGCCGACCCTGACTGAAGCTTTCTTT
NA,NA,TRBJ2-4,TRBV24-1,CATSGRDKRVQYF,TGTGCCACCAGTGGAAGGGACAAGAGAGTTCAGTACTTC
NA,NA,TRBJ2-7,TRBV5-1,CASSLGGELYEQYF,TGCGCCAGCAGCTTGGGAGGGGAACTATACGAGCAGTACTTC
NA,TRBD2,TRBJ2-2,TRBV5-1,CASSFGTSGANTGELFF,TGCGCCAGCAGCTTCGGGACTAGCGGGGCTAACACCGGGGAGCTGTTTTTT
once,TRBD2,TRBJ2-3,TRBV20-1,CSARDPSGRALGTQYF,TGCAGTGCTAGAGACCCTAGCGGGAGGGCCCTCGGTACGCAGTATTTT
once,NA,TRBJ2-4,TRBV12-3/TRBV12-4,CASSTVPDLTNIQYF,TGTGCCAGCAGTACCGTCCCGGACTTGACAAACATTCAGTACTTC
NA,TRBD2,TRBJ2-1,TRBV6-4,CASSALAGVGNEQFF,TGTGCCAGCAGTGCACTAGCGGGAGTAGGCAATGAGCAGTTCTTC
few,NA,TRBJ1-2,TRBV6-5,CASAPPGAKGYGYTF,TGTGCCAGTGCCCCCCCAGGTGCCAAGGGTTATGGCTACACCTTC
NA,NA,TRBJ2-5,TRBV18,CASSPLSETQYF,TGTGCCAGCTCACCACTATCCGAGACCCAGTACTTC
NA,NA,TRBJ2-5,TRBV21-1,CASSKARSQETQYF,TGTGCCAGCAGCAAAGCGCGGTCCCAAGAGACCCAGTACTTC
NA,NA,TRBJ2-3,TRBV7-9,CASRLEGASTDTQYF,TGTGCCAGCAGATTAGAAGGTGCTAGCACAGATACGCAGTATTTT
NA,TRBD1,TRBJ2-7,TRBV29-1,CSVEIGTGSYEQYF,TGCAGCGTTGAAATCGGGACAGGCTCCTACGAGCAGTACTTC